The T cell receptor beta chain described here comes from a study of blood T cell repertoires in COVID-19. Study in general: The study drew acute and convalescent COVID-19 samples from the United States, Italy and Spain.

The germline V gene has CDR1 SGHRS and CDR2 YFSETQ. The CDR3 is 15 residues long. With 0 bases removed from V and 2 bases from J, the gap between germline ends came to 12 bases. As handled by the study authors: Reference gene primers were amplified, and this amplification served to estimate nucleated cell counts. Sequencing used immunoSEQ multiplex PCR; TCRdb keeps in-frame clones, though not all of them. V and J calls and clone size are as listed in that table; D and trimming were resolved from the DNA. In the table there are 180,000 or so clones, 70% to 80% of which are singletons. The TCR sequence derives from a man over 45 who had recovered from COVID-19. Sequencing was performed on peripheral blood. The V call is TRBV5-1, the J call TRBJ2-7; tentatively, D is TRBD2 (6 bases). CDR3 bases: TGCGCCAGCAGCTTGGTCGGGACTTCTGCCTACGAGCAGTACTTC. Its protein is CASSLVGTSAYEQYF.